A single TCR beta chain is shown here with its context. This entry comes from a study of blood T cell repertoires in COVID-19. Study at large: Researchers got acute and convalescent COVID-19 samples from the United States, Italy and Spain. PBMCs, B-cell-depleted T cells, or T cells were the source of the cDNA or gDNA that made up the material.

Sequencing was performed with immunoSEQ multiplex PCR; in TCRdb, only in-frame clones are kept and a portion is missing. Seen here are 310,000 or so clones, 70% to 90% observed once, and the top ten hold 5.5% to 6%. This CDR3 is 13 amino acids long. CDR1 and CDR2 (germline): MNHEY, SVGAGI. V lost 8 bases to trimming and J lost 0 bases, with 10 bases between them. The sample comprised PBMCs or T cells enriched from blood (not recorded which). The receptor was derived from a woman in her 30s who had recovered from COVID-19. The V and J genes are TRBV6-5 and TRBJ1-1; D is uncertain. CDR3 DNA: TGTGCCAGCGGGCCCGGTTTGAACACTGAAGCTTTCTTT. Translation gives CASGPGLNTEAFF.